This paragraph reports one T cell receptor beta chain. The data were obtained in a study of blood T cell repertoires in COVID-19. Study as a whole: Italy, Spain and the United States were the sources of the convalescent and acute COVID-19 samples. T cells, B-cell-depleted T cells, or PBMCs supplied cDNA or gDNA.

In the original processing: Amplification from reference gene primers served as the basis for estimated nucleated cell counts. Data came from immunoSEQ multiplex PCR; TCRdb stores just in-frame clones and leaves some out. The V and J calls and clone size come from that table; D and trimming were worked out from the DNA. Found here are about 370,000 clones, around 89% of them singletons; the top ten hold about 3%. Patients in Seattle were enrolled during active infection, then followed longitudinally. The CDR3 sequence is 14 residues long. The V end was cut by 0 bases, the J end by 4 bases, with 9 bases between. The V gene's germline CDR1 is MNHEY and CDR2 SVGAGI.

Sequencing used peripheral blood. The source of this sequence is a young woman with COVID-19, enrolled during active disease. This chain links TRBV6-5 with TRBJ2-5; D might be TRBD2 (6 bases). CDR3 protein: CASSYSGTGETQYF. The DNA of the CDR3 is TGTGCCAGCAGTTACTCCGGGACTGGAGAGACCCAGTACTTC.